This TCR beta chain was identified in a study of regulatory T cells in long-lasting Graves disease. Time point here: newly diagnosed GD, antithyroid drugs for less than 3 months. Generation of the TCR library employed RNA extracted from PBMCs. Recruitment took place at an endocrinology department in Xi'an, China. Through Arm-PCR of CDR3 regions and iRepertoire HTBI primers, TCR beta libraries were built. Authors' analysis steps: Spanning all samples, the identified segments comprised approximately 57 TRBV and more than 11 TRBJ. TCRdb processed the multiplex PCR reads anew with MiXCR; each CDR3 protein has one entry. What appears here as the V and J calls and clone size reflects TCRdb's work, not the paper's. The profile covers around 250,000 distinct CDR3 sequences, with just over 20% appearing a single time and around 13% taken by the ten largest. This clonotype was recorded at least ten times. This CDR3 is 13 amino acids long. With 3 bases removed from V and 2 bases from J, the gap between germline ends came to 7 bases. Germline values: CDR1 SQVTM, CDR2 ANQGSEA.

Sequencing was performed on peripheral blood mononuclear cells (PBMCs), taken at new diagnosis, from a patient treated with antithyroid drugs. The clonotype comes from a female donor with Graves disease. The V and J genes are TRBV29-1 and TRBJ2-2; D uncertain. CDR3 sequence: CSVDPQNTGELFF. The CDR3 DNA reads TGCAGCGTTGACCCACAAAACACCGGGGAGCTGTTTTTT.